This entry features one TCR beta chain sequence. Germline loops: CDR1 LGHNA, CDR2 YNFKEQ. V lost 4 bases, J lost 9 bases, and 16 bases lay in between. The CDR3 runs to 14 residues. The data belong to a study of blood T cell repertoires in COVID-19. About the research overall: T cells, B-cell-depleted T cells, or PBMCs provided the cDNA or gDNA that served as material.

In the original analysis: Quantification of nucleated cells was approximated via reference gene primer amplification. Repertoires were generated with immunoSEQ multiplex PCR, while TCRdb's copy carries only in-frame clones and drops some. The V and J calls and clone size come from that table; D and trimming were worked out from the DNA. Here the sample spans about 70,000 clones, about 88% being singletons. This chain uses TRBV4-2 with TRBJ2-4; tentative D call: TRBD2 (6 bases). Sequencing was carried out using peripheral blood. The sequence was collected from a man aged 65 to 85 with active COVID-19. The CDR3 protein is CASSPVGGFGIQYF. CDR3 nucleotide sequence: TGTGCCAGCAGCCCGGTCGGGGGTTTTGGCATTCAGTACTTC.